The clone carrying this TCR beta chain was seen only a few times. Its antigen is as yet unknown. Per germline, CDR1 SNHLY and CDR2 FYNNEI. V lost 6 bases to trimming and J lost 4 bases, with 18 bases between them. The CDR3 consists of 15 residues. The data originate from a study of cytomegalovirus exposure and HLA in healthy donors. 13 Jbeta primers and 60 Vbeta primers were used for the PCR. Source study methods: It was a later analysis that counted about 80 million unique TCR beta chains, of which roughly 10 million were shared. Clones were read by immunoSEQ multiplex PCR, and TCRdb kept only the in-frame ones, dropping some. D and trimming were read from the DNA, whereas the V and J calls and clone size are those reported in that table. The sample has about 130,000 clones, roughly 70% seen once; the top ten hold more than 3.5%. The study, taken as a whole, reports: Prediction of most subjects' HLA-A and HLA-B alleles by TCR beta sequences was reportedly accurate. Among CMV-associated TCR beta chains, most appeared HLA-restricted in a later analysis. Testing in vitro showed three CMV-associated chains specific for CMV antigens.

The chain combines TRBV2 with TRBJ2-5; maybe TRBD1 (7 bases). The origin of this receptor is a man between 18 and 35 years old in good health and CMV-seropositive. Input material: PBMCs. The CDR3 sequence is CASSLKGQGGETQYF. Written as DNA, the CDR3 is TGTGCCAGCAGCCTGAAGGGCCAGGGGGGAGAGACCCAGTACTTC.